What follows describes a single TCR beta chain. This clone came up a few times. Its antigen target is currently unknown. No clone much larger than this one lies a single base away; base qualities are absent. The donors were healthy, HIV-negative adults with no recently reported acute infections or vaccinations. Every donor was a Caucasian adult residing in Nashville, Tennessee, USA. CD4+ T cells were enriched by magnetic negative selection; naive cells were then positively selected on CD45RA, and the negative fraction formed the memory subset. Blood was obtained by leukapheresis, after which PBMCs were separated by Ficoll-Histopaque density gradient centrifugation and cryopreserved in liquid nitrogen vapor phase. Analytical flow cytometry was used to check the purity and quantity of every magnetically sorted T cell population. From each sorted fraction, genomic DNA was isolated and quantified by UV absorbance on a Nanodrop 2000c.

This record comes from a study of shared clonotypes between healthy human individuals (dated by TCRdb to 2020 to 2022). Looking at the study overall: A few men and two women, aged 18 to 49 years, made up the cohort. To increase sequencing depth and limit assay-specific biases, TCR repertoire library preparation and sequencing were carried out by different laboratories using diverse techniques. Per donor, three plates each were used for CD4 naive and CD4 memory, two for CD8 naive, and one for CD8 memory. To estimate repertoire size and how much clonotypes are shared between individuals, the study performed deep sequencing of blood TCR repertoires from five healthy adults. Each donor's leukapheresis produced roughly between about 0.8 and 10 billion PBMCs. Overall study outcomes, separate from this receptor: Based on pairwise subsampling, the degree of clonotype sharing among donors was expected to be affected by sequencing depth. Estimated clonotype richness was generally larger for naive than for memory subsets. Only blood was sampled, and tissue TCR repertoires likely differ from those in blood. The genetic and exposure-history diversity represented was limited by the small number of donors. Incomplete sequencing was indicated by rarefaction of sorted-subset datasets, despite the large sequencing depth. Higher generation probabilities were observed for clonotypes shared by all four sorted-subset donors than for non-shared clonotypes. About 5% of naive CD4, around 4% of naive CD8, 2.3% of memory CD4, and about 0.4% of memory CD8 clonotypes were shared across a few donors.

CDR1 and CDR2, per the germline V gene, are SGHDT and YYEEEE. From the cysteine through the phenylalanine, the CDR3 covers 13 amino acids. Only the CDR3 DNA stays, 39 bases, in frame from base 1. At the junction V is shortened by 2 bases and J by 1 base, with 6 bases in between. Using the deep immunoSEQ assay, multiplex PCR amplified TCR CDR3 regions from genomic DNA. Genomic DNA extracted from each cell subset was distributed evenly over all wells of several immunoSEQ 96-well plates, and each plate served as one replicate. Each replicate PCR for sorted subsets received approximately 200 ng genomic DNA, equal to roughly 33,000 T cell genomes. The purified libraries were quantified using a Qubit 3.0 fluorometer, sized with a Bioanalyzer 2100, and then quantified again using the KAPA Library Quantification kit. Each immunoSEQ 96-well plate was sequenced on its own single-read 150-cycle Illumina NextSeq 550 flow cell. The original methods were these. The immunoSEQ output contained only junctional sequences without quality scores, so filtering could not match that applied to full-length reads. To assign V/J genes and CDR3, sequences were annotated using PyIR, a Python wrapper for IgBLAST v1.9, with IMGT germline references. Any read was removed if the V/J assignment was weak (E-value above 1e-6), the CDR3 was missing, or the read contained stop codons, out-of-frame junctions, or ambiguous translated residues. A V3J clonotype was defined by an identical inferred V gene, J gene, and CDR3 amino acid sequence. The percentage overlap between two repertoires was calculated by dividing the number of shared unique clonotypes by the size of the smaller repertoire. Richness of each repertoire was evaluated using RTK rarefaction, the Chao1 estimator, and Recon v2.1 estimates of unobserved clonotypes. Generation probabilities were computed with OLGA for all TCRbeta clonotypes obtained by the gDNA method from a few donors. As stored in TCRdb, this immuneACCESS dataset retains in-frame rearrangements with V and J assigned. A fraction of the clones does not appear; measured against another copy, unresolved V genes explain less than half of the discrepancy, and the remainder lacks a known reason. V, J and clone size reflect that table, while D and trimming were determined from the DNA. This sample gives over a million clones in total; roughly 96% of them show up just once. About 1.2% of the sample lies in the top ten.

This sequence originates from a young man in good health. The chain employs TRBV5-6 and TRBJ2-5; TRBD1 is perhaps the D gene, given 5 matching bases. The specimen sequenced was naive CD4+ T cells sorted from blood. What the cell subset or site label conveys for this sample: CD45RA+ positively selected. The base sequence is TGTGCCAGCAGCTTCGACAGCCAAGAGACCCAGTACTTC. Its product reads: CASSFDSQETQYF.